This T cell receptor beta chain comes out of a study of naive CD8 T cells in extremely preterm neonates (dated by TCRdb to about 2017). For the wider study: Sorted naive CD8+ T cells from four age groups (extremely preterm neonates, term neonates, young children and adults) were used in the study to compare TCRbeta CDR3 repertoires. Study-wide findings and limitations: Significantly lower iChao1 richness than in all other age groups (p < 0.05) and an even clone distribution were observed in preterm neonates, indicating a less rich repertoire. The proportion of shared CDR3 nucleotide sequences was higher in preterm neonates (around 2.7%) than in term neonates (around 0.4%), young children (about 0.03%) and adults (0.01%). Prospective longitudinal studies of preterm and term neonates were called for by the authors so that T cell development could be tracked within individuals. As limitations, the authors pointed to a small sample size and variable productive template counts among preterm samples. Preterm CDR3s were shorter, with fewer N additions and less junctional trimming, and were closer to germline than those of older groups.

TCRbeta CDR3 regions were amplified from genomic DNA by a two-step, bias-controlled multiplex PCR. Primers specific for every TRBV and TRBJ gene segment were included in the multiplex PCR. The immunoSEQ Assay was used to generate the TCRbeta repertoire data. The original methods were these. A relative-frequency ratio and a modified nearest-neighbor algorithm were applied to filter and cluster reads so that closely related sequences were merged. V, D and J gene assignments for CDR3 sequences followed IMGT annotation. Template counts were corrected for PCR amplification bias by normalization and were quantified against synthetic TCR CDR3 analog sequences. Only unique productive sequences, defined as in-frame CDR3 sequences lacking stop codons, were included in the analyses. The immunoSEQ Analyzer software was used to compute clonality, defined as 1 minus Pielou's evenness, and iChao1 richness. Depending on the Shapiro-Wilk normality results, either Student's t-test or a non-parametric test was run in JMP for statistical testing. This immuneACCESS table, as held by TCRdb, lists in-frame sequences with V and J called but not all clones. Of the missing ones, under half trace to an unresolved V gene in checked studies; the others have no known cause. The V and J calls and clone size are taken from that table; D and trimming were inferred from the DNA. This sample lists 21,000 or so clones; about 91% were detected once. The top ten hold approximately 0.95% of the sample.

V is pared back by 0 bases and J by 2 bases, with 2 bases lying between the germline termini. CDR1 and CDR2, looked up from the germline V gene, are ENHRY and SYGVKD. From the cysteine through the phenylalanine, the CDR3 covers 12 amino acids. Only CDR3 DNA remains: 36 bases, in frame from the first base. This clone was observed a few times. The clone's antigen remains unknown. No much larger clone exists at a distance of one base, and base qualities are not known. Preterm samples were obtained from several extremely preterm deliveries at about 22-27 weeks of gestation. Pregnancies with fetal demise, active maternal HSV infection or known maternal HIV infection were excluded from the study. A FACSAria III cell sorter was used to sort live, Annexin V-negative naive CD8+ T cells (CD3+CD8+CD45RA+CCR7+). Between roughly 17,000 and 110,000 naive CD8+ T cells were sorted per sample. Preassembled standardized sampling kits were used to collect mixed venous-arterial cord blood. Cord blood was kept at room temperature and processed within 4 hours of collection. Ficoll-Paque density gradient centrifugation was used to isolate mononuclear cells from diluted blood. Before sorting, mononuclear cells were cryopreserved in around 10% DMSO with 90% FBS and kept in long-term storage at -150 degrees C. After thawing, cells were stained with Annexin V along with antibodies against CD3, CD8, CCR7 and CD45RA. The DNeasy Blood and Tissue Kit was used to extract genomic DNA from snap-frozen pellets of sorted cells.

The chain uses TRBV10-3 and TRBJ2-7; no D gene can be assigned with confidence. Sequenced input: naive CD8+ T cells from cord blood. The TCR comes from a boy who was born preterm. The bases are TGTGCCATCAGTGAGTCGACCTACGAGCAGTACTTC. Translated, this is CAISESTYEQYF.